This T cell receptor beta chain was sequenced during a study of blood T cell repertoires in COVID-19 (TCRdb year 2020). Context from the whole study: ImmuneRACE Cohort 3 recovered participants were defined by two consecutive negative NP/OP PCR tests, healthcare professional clearance, or symptom resolution. The samples were drawn from two sources: the first 160 participants of the ongoing ImmuneRACE study, and 1,000 to 1,500 subjects contributed by 6 global collaborators. HLA class I and class II types, where available, came from metadata supplied by the sample provider rather than from assay-based typing. The dataset comprised deeply sampled blood TCRbeta repertoires from subjects exposed to, actively infected with, or recovered from COVID-19. The repertoires were released in a freely available public database intended as a resource for research on the immune response to SARS-CoV-2. The material from the prospective study consisted of cDNA or gDNA derived from T cells, B-cell-depleted T cells, or PBMCs. The sample metadata nearly always contained a de-identified subject ID, COVID-19 status, age in years and sex. The collaborator samples originated in the United States, Italy and Spain and spanned the acute and convalescent phases of COVID-19. Beyond this particular receptor, the publication reports: How much clinical and demographic metadata was included differed by source and by participant, and the metadata was provided uncurated.

This clone occurred a few times. Its specific antigen is unknown. No clone much larger than this one lies a single base away; base qualities are absent. CDR1 MDHEN and CDR2 SYDVKM are derived from the germline V gene. Spanning cysteine to phenylalanine, the CDR3 consists of 14 amino acids. Here the CDR3 DNA is all that survives: 42 bases in frame from base 1. Trimming at the junction amounts to 6 bases on V and 3 bases on J, and the germline ends lie 13 bases apart. Enrolling through a virtual design, the prospective study's participants ranged in age from roughly 18 to 89 years and lived across about two dozen United States geographic areas. Cohort assignment in the prospective study relied on participant-reported clinical history from a screening survey and a study questionnaire. Mobile phlebotomists in the prospective study collected whole blood, serum and a nasopharyngeal or oropharyngeal swab from every participant. Participants in the prospective study had the option to provide additional blood draws and questionnaires over a roughly two-month period. Before DNA extraction, prospective study blood samples were shipped either frozen or at room temperature.

TCRbeta CDR3 regions were amplified from genomic DNA using the immunoSEQ Assay, a bias-controlled multiplex PCR. The authors' pipeline ran thus. Nucleated cell counts per sample were estimated from amplification of reference gene primers within the assay. Sequence reads were collapsed and filtered to measure the absolute abundance of every unique TCRbeta CDR3 rearrangement. For each sample, productive Simpson clonality was calculated by taking the square root of Simpson's diversity index across productive rearrangements. The immuneACCESS repertoire file appears here via TCRdb, limited to in-frame rearrangements. These files lack a portion of the clones; in checked studies, under half of the deficit traces to unresolved V genes, and the cause of the others is not known. V and J calls and clone size are given by that table; D and trimming were obtained from the DNA. For this sample the table gives 250,000 to 300,000 clones, of which approximately 90% were detected only once. In total, the top ten clones hold around 2% of the sample.

The rearrangement joined TRBV28 to TRBJ2-3; the D gene is perhaps TRBD2, on 5 matching bases. Sequenced: PBMCs or T cells enriched from blood (not recorded which). This receptor was taken from a woman aged 60-75 years in a cohort exposed to, infected with or recovered from COVID-19 (not recorded which). This receptor has the CDR3 CASRPGGQTDTQYF. The bases read TGTGCCAGCAGACCCGGCGGGCAAACAGATACGCAGTATTTT.